The clone carrying this T cell receptor beta chain was seen a handful of times. These data originate in a study of beta chain features in type 1 diabetes. The collection from each donor was one heparinised blood draw averaging about 116 mL. The V end lost 1 base, the J end lost 0 bases, and 9 bases lay between the germline ends. The length of the CDR3 is 15 residues. Germline CDR1 reads LGHNA; CDR2 reads YSLEER. The whole isolated RNA underwent reverse transcription, so sequencing captured expressed TCRB transcripts. The protocol was immunoSEQ multiplex PCR, while the TCRdb copy is restricted to in-frame clones and leaves out a portion. The sample yields about 620,000 clones, around 15% seen once.

The genes are TRBV4-3 and TRBJ1-2; D call uncertain. The sequenced sample was naive CD4+ T cells from blood. The receptor was isolated from a young man in good health. DNA of the CDR3: TGCGCCAGCAGCCAAGGGGGTCAACCTAACTATGGCTACACCTTC. Its translation: CASSQGGQPNYGYTF.